Given below is one T cell receptor beta chain in context. Its matching antigen is unknown. The junction had 4 bases not matched to a gene; V was cut back by 3 bases and J by 4 bases. The CDR3 length is 15 residues. The germline V gene encodes CDR1 SEHNR and CDR2 FQNEAQ (reference sequence). This sample was included in a study of cytomegalovirus exposure and HLA in healthy donors. The PCR contained 60 Vbeta and 13 Jbeta primers. Sequenced by immunoSEQ multiplex PCR; TCRdb stores in-frame clones only, minus some. There are tens of thousands of clones in the sample; around nine tenths occur only once, and roughly 2.6% lies in the top ten. General study points: Later analysis identified about 17,000 TCR beta sequences associated with HLA alleles, using a false discovery rate threshold of 0.05. Overall, around 160 TCR beta chains were annotated as cytomegalovirus-associated.

The sequence derives from a woman younger than 30 in good health and CMV-seronegative. Specimen: PBMCs. J is TRBJ2-1 and V is TRBV7-9; TRBD2 matches 9 bases. The CDR3 sequence is CASSFAGGPYNEQFF. DNA of the CDR3: TGTGCCAGCAGCTTCGCGGGAGGGCCTTACAATGAGCAGTTCTTC.